This T cell receptor beta chain came from a study of glioma-infiltrating T cells. Study-level findings and limits: Gliomas, especially low-grade, showed above-expected tissue-blood divergence; non-neoplastic patients showed below.

Germline CDR1 MGHRA, CDR2 YSYEKL. Trimming at V came to 0 bases and at J to 6 bases, leaving 18 bases not matched to a gene. The CDR3 length is 20 residues. Turning to this clonotype: Its antigen is as yet unknown. This may come from a read error, since a much larger clone is one base off.

TCR alpha and beta CDR3 regions were amplified from RNA using iRepertoire nested multiplex PCR. One-step reverse transcription and amplification started from approximately 100-400 ng of tissue mRNA or PBMC total RNA. One entry per CDR3 protein, called by TCRdb with MiXCR from the multiplex PCR reads. The data hold roughly 190,000 distinct CDR3 sequences, with more than 30% observed a single time. V and J are TRBV4-1 and TRBJ2-2, with TRBD1 identical over 8 bases. What was sequenced was glioma tissue, nonneoplastic brain tissue, or PBMCs (not recorded which). This sequence was found in a human donor with low-grade glioma or glioblastoma, undergoing nonglioma brain surgery, or in good health (not recorded which). DNA for the CDR3: TGCGCCAGCAGCCAAGATACGGGTGAAGTAGGACAGGGCATCGCCGGGGAGCTGTTTTTT. Its protein product is CASSQDTGEVGQGIAGELFF.